This is a list of T cell receptor beta chains from one sample in a study of blood T cells in healthy people across ages. TCRdb reprocessed the 5' RACE reads via MiXCR and lists one record per CDR3 protein. This sample has about 770,000 distinct CDR3 sequences, with 40% to 50% found just once. The specimen sequenced was blood. All receptors derive from a man between 60 and 75 years old in good health. The CDR3 runs from the conserved cysteine through the conserved F or W. The D gene is left open where the match is weak. Where a row states a size, it is once, few, many or the class of an expanded clone; other rows omit it.

CDR3aa,CDR3nt,j_gene,v_gene,d_gene,abundance
CASSRVSWAGSSYEQYF,TGTGCCAGCAGCAGAGTTTCGTGGGCGGGGTCCTCCTACGAGCAGTACTTC,TRBJ2-7,TRBV5-5,.,.
CSARDGSLMGSPLHF,TGCAGTGCTAGAGATGGCTCTCTCATGGGTTCACCCCTCCACTTT,TRBJ1-6,TRBV20-1,.,.
CASSPMTASSYEQYF,TGTGCCAGCAGCCCCATGACAGCCAGCTCCTACGAGCAGTACTTC,TRBJ2-7,TRBV7-2,.,.
CASSSRDRDYNEQFF,TGTGCCAGCAGCTCCCGGGACAGGGATTACAATGAGCAGTTCTTC,TRBJ2-1,TRBV11-2,TRBD1,few
CSAREKETQYF,TGCAGTGCTAGGGAGAAAGAGACCCAGTACTTC,TRBJ2-5,TRBV20-1,.,.
CASSLLGPMKNIQYF,TGTGCCAGCAGCTTACTAGGACCGATGAAAAACATTCAGTACTTC,TRBJ2-4,TRBV5-6,.,.
CASSPGTGISGYTF,TGTGCCAGCAGCCCCGGGACAGGGATTAGTGGCTACACCTTC,TRBJ1-2,TRBV13,TRBD1,few
CASSVVPVQGHHYTF,TGTGCCAGCAGCGTAGTTCCCGTACAGGGTCACCACTACACCTTC,TRBJ1-2,TRBV9,.,few
CASSQDRYRGANEQFF,TGCGCCAGCAGCCAAGATAGGTACAGGGGGGCTAATGAGCAGTTCTTC,TRBJ2-1,TRBV4-3,TRBD1,.
CASSSRGRGANVLTF,TGTGCCAGCAGCTCGCGGGGGCGTGGGGCCAACGTCCTGACTTTC,TRBJ2-6,TRBV7-6,.,few